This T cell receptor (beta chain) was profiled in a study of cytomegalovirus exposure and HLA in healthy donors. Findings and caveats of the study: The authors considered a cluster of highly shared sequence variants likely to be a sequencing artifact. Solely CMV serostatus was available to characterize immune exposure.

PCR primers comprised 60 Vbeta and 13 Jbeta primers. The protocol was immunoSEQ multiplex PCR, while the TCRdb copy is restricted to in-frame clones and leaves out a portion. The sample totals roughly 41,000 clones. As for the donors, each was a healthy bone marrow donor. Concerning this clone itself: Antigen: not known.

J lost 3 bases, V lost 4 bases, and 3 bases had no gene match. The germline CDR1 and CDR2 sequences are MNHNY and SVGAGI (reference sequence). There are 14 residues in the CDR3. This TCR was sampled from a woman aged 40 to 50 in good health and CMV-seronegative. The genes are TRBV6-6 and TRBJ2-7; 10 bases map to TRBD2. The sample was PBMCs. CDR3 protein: CASSSGTSDYEQYF. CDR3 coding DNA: TGTGCCAGCAGTTCCGGGACTAGCGACTACGAGCAGTACTTC.